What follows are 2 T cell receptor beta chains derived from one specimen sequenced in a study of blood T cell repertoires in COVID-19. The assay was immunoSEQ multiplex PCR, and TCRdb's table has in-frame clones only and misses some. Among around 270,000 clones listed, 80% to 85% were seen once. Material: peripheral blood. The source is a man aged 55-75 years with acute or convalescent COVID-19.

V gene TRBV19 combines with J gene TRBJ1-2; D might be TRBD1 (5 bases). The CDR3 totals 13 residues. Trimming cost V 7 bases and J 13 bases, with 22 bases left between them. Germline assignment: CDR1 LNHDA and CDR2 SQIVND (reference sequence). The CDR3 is CASMDTGRVYSTF. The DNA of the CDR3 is TGTGCCAGTATGGACACGGGTCGGGTATACTCCACCTTC.

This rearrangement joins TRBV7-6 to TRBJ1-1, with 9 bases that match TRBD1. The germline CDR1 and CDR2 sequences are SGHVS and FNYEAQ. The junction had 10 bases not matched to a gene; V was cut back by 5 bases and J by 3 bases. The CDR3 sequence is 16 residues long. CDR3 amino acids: CASSTGWDRDDTEAFF. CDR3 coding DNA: TGTGCCAGCAGCACAGGTTGGGACAGGGACGACACTGAAGCTTTCTTT.